This TCR beta chain was identified in a study of CD8 T cells in Susac syndrome. Study-level findings and limits: The study conceded that relatively few individuals underwent its TCR sequencing and HLA analysis.

Negative isolation was applied to CD8+ and CD4+ T cells, and FACS enrichment was applied to TEMRA cells. With respect to this clonotype: Antigen specificity is unknown.

Random hexamers were used to reverse transcribe roughly 0.45 to 1 ug of RNA. An immunoSEQ multiplex PCR amplified TCR beta CDR3 over 54 Vbeta and 13 Jbeta. TCRdb re-analysed the immunoSEQ multiplex PCR reads in MiXCR, keeping a single row per CDR3 protein. The sample gives 90,000 to 110,000 distinct CDR3 sequences, roughly 96% of which show up once; about 0.095% is in the top ten. The CDR3 totals 18 residues. Germline CDR1 LGHNA, CDR2 YNFKEQ. V was clipped by 2 bases and J by 0 bases; unmatched bases: 13. This chain joins TRBV4-2 and TRBJ2-7; 7 nucleotides align to TRBD1. The TCR was taken from a human donor in good health. The sequencing sample was made of CD4+ T cells from PBMCs. The CDR3 region has the DNA TGTGCCAGCAGCCAAAAAGTAGACGGGACAGATACCTCCTACGAGCAGTACTTC. Translated: CASSQKVDGTDTSYEQYF.